The rows below give T cell receptor beta chains drawn from one sample of a study of blood T cell repertoires in COVID-19. The assay was immunoSEQ multiplex PCR, and TCRdb's table has in-frame clones only and misses some. The repertoire holds 160,000 or so clones, with about 91% as singletons. Sequenced: peripheral blood. Receptor source: a woman aged 45-60 years with acute or convalescent COVID-19. Each CDR3 is given with its conserved first and last residue. Fields, in order: V gene, clone size, J gene, D gene, CDR3 protein, CDR3 DNA. The D gene is left open where the match is weak. Some rows have no size entry. The others give once, few or many, or a class for an expanded clone.

TRBV19	once	TRBJ2-3	TRBD2	CASSAGTSGGGGGDTQYF	TGTGCCAGTAGTGCTGGGACTAGCGGGGGGGGAGGCGGGGATACGCAGTATTTT
TRBV5-1	.	TRBJ2-7	.	CASSLDTYPGQYF	TGCGCCAGCAGCTTGGACACTTACCCAGGGCAGTACTTC
TRBV6-2/TRBV6-3	few	TRBJ1-6	TRBD1	CASSYSPGTASPLHF	TGTGCCAGCAGTTACTCGCCCGGGACAGCATCACCCCTCCACTTT
TRBV10-3	.	TRBJ2-7	TRBD2	CAISEGRASYEQYF	TGTGCCATCAGTGAGGGGAGGGCATCCTACGAGCAGTACTTC
TRBV6-2/TRBV6-3	once	TRBJ2-1	TRBD2	CASSWTSGWPNEQFF	TGTGCCAGCAGTTGGACTAGCGGGTGGCCCAATGAGCAGTTCTTC
TRBV19	.	TRBJ1-4	.	CASSISGASEKLFF	TGTGCCAGTAGTATATCCGGAGCAAGTGAAAAACTGTTTTTT
TRBV19	.	TRBJ2-7	.	CASSIWSGADEQYF	TGTGCCAGTAGTATTTGGTCAGGGGCGGACGAGCAGTACTTC
TRBV7-9	.	TRBJ2-1	TRBD2	CASSFIAGVEQFF	TGTGCCAGCAGCTTTATAGCGGGAGTTGAGCAGTTCTTC
TRBV3-1/TRBV3-2	.	TRBJ1-5	.	CASSPRGANQPQHF	TGTGCCAGCAGCCCTCGGGGGGCAAATCAGCCCCAGCATTTT
TRBV5-4	.	TRBJ2-1	.	CASSLSRPSSYNEQFF	TGTGCCAGCAGCTTGTCGCGGCCTAGCTCCTACAATGAGCAGTTCTTC
TRBV27	.	TRBJ2-7	TRBD2	CASSYQRGGYEQYF	TGTGCCAGCAGTTATCAGCGGGGCGGCTACGAGCAGTACTTC
TRBV6-5	.	TRBJ2-7	TRBD1	CASSYSLDRDHEQYF	TGTGCCAGCAGTTATTCGCTGGACAGGGACCACGAGCAGTACTTC
TRBV25-1	.	TRBJ1-1	.	CASSKNTEAFF	TGTGCCAGCAGCAAGAACACTGAAGCTTTCTTT
TRBV5-1	.	TRBJ1-3	.	CASSLGALTSGNTIYF	TGCGCCAGCAGCTTGGGGGCCCTAACCTCTGGAAACACCATATATTTT
TRBV7-7	.	TRBJ2-1	TRBD2	CASSLGLAGEGVGNEQFF	TGTGCCAGCAGCCTGGGACTAGCGGGAGAAGGGGTTGGGAATGAGCAGTTCTTC
TRBV7-9	.	TRBJ1-1	.	CASRAGTMNTEAFF	TGTGCCAGCAGAGCCGGGACAATGAACACTGAAGCTTTCTTT
TRBV30	.	TRBJ2-3	.	CAWSPAGAGTDTQYF	TGTGCCTGGAGTCCGGCAGGGGCCGGGACAGATACGCAGTATTTT
TRBV25-1	.	TRBJ1-2	.	CASSGTGTNTNYGYTF	TGTGCCAGCAGTGGGACCGGGACAAATACTAACTATGGCTACACCTTC
TRBV4-1	.	TRBJ2-5	TRBD2	CASSQVSSGGKGYQETQYF	TGCGCCAGCAGCCAAGTGTCTAGCGGGGGTAAAGGGTACCAAGAGACCCAGTACTTC
TRBV6-1	.	TRBJ2-2	.	CASSPLSTGELFF	TGTGCCAGCAGTCCTCTTAGCACCGGGGAGCTGTTTTTT
TRBV9	.	TRBJ2-5	.	CASSGYRDYQETQYF	TGTGCCAGCAGCGGATACCGGGACTACCAAGAGACCCAGTACTTC
TRBV7-2	.	TRBJ2-5	.	CASSLLGRGPLYQETQYF	TGTGCCAGCAGCCTCCTCGGGCGGGGCCCATTGTACCAAGAGACCCAGTACTTC
TRBV19	.	TRBJ1-1	TRBD1	CASSQRTGGPTEAFF	TGTGCCAGTAGCCAAAGGACAGGGGGCCCCACTGAAGCTTTCTTT
TRBV13	.	TRBJ1-1	.	CASSPRGDTEAFF	TGTGCCAGCAGCCCACGGGGGGACACTGAAGCTTTCTTT
TRBV9	.	TRBJ2-2	TRBD1	CASSPRTGGYAGELFF	TGTGCCAGCAGCCCCCGGACAGGGGGCTATGCCGGGGAGCTGTTTTTT
TRBV4-3	.	TRBJ1-6	TRBD1	CASSARDRGNSPLHF	TGCGCCAGCAGCGCTCGGGACAGGGGTAATTCACCCCTCCACTTT
TRBV9	.	TRBJ2-5	TRBD1	CASSVEGGTGGETQYF	TGTGCCAGCAGCGTAGAAGGGGGCACAGGGGGTGAGACCCAGTACTTC
TRBV5-1	.	TRBJ1-4	TRBD1	CASSLEQGEKLFF	TGCGCCAGCAGCTTGGAACAGGGGGAAAAACTGTTTTTT
TRBV29-1	.	TRBJ1-2	TRBD1	CSVDFTGGTGYTF	TGCAGCGTTGATTTCACAGGGGGTACGGGCTACACCTTC
TRBV3-1/TRBV3-2	.	TRBJ1-5	TRBD1	CASSQAGTGGSSQPQHF	TGTGCCAGCAGCCAAGCGGGGACAGGGGGCTCAAGTCAGCCCCAGCATTTT
TRBV30	.	TRBJ1-4	.	CAWKNAGAEKLFF	TGTGCCTGGAAGAATGCAGGGGCTGAAAAACTGTTTTTT
TRBV7-8	few	TRBJ1-5	.	CASSFFPTGRGYSNQPQHF	TGTGCCAGCAGCTTCTTCCCGACAGGACGAGGTTATAGCAATCAGCCCCAGCATTTT
TRBV19	.	TRBJ2-3	.	CASQITDTQYF	TGTGCCAGTCAGATCACAGATACGCAGTATTTT
TRBV19	.	TRBJ2-7	TRBD1	CASSPTGTASYEQYF	TGTGCCAGTAGTCCGACCGGGACAGCTTCCTACGAGCAGTACTTC
TRBV29-1	few	TRBJ2-5	TRBD2	CSVSGLAGEETQYF	TGCAGCGTTTCCGGACTAGCGGGAGAGGAGACCCAGTACTTC